This T cell receptor (beta chain) was profiled in a study of T cell repertoires in cytomegalovirus infection. Across the whole study: As its CMV epitopes, the study selected recently identified HLA-C-restricted and well-studied HLA-B-restricted targets. Notes on the study in general: CMV carriers having the relevant HLA were flagged by cumulative public TCR beta family frequency. Dominant in the ex vivo response were TCR beta clonotypes restricted by HLA-C and specific for CMV.

MiXCR was run by TCRdb on the reads, yielding one entry per CDR3 protein. This repertoire shows some 50,000 distinct CDR3 sequences, roughly 20% found once; its top ten account for roughly 90%. This CDR3 is 16 amino acids long. Germline-derived CDR1 and CDR2 are SGHTA and FQGNSA. The V end was cut by 0 bases, the J end by 9 bases, with 17 bases between. As to this clonotype: The antigen is not known.

The sample consisted of CD8+ T cells from cultured PBMCs, taken from culture after CMV antigen stimulation. V gene TRBV7-2 combines with J gene TRBJ2-2, with D perhaps TRBD1 (6 bases). The receptor comes from a human donor in good health (CMV status not recorded). Some clones in this sample may be carry-over from other donors' samples. The CDR3 loop is CASSLASLGTSRELFF. Written as DNA, the CDR3 is TGTGCCAGCAGCTTAGCTTCTTTAGGGACATCTCGGGAGCTGTTTTTT.